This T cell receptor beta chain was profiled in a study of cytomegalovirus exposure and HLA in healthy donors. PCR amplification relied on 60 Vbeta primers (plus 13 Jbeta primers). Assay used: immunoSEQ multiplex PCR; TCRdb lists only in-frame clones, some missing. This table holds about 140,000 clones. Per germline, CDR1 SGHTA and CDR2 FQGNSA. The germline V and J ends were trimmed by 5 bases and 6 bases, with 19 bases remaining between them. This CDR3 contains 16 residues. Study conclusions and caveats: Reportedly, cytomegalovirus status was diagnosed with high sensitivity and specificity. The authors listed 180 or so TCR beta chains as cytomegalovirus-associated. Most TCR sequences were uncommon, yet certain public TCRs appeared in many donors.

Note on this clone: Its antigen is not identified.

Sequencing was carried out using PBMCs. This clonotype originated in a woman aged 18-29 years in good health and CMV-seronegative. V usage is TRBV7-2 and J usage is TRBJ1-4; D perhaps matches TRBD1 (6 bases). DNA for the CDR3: TGTGCCAGCAGCCGCTACAGGGACGCAGGGGATGAAAAACTGTTTTTT. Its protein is CASSRYRDAGDEKLFF.